This passage covers 17 T cell receptor beta chains from one sample sequenced in a study of blood T cells in healthy people across ages. The authors ran a second PCR of about 6 to 11 cycles using a sample-barcoded 5' primer and a J-beta primer mix. In TCRdb, the 5' RACE reads were re-called with MiXCR into one record per CDR3 protein. The table lists about 780,000 distinct CDR3 sequences, less than 60% of them singletons. The sample consisted of blood. The receptor set was obtained from an elderly man in good health.

This clonotype has a handful of counts. The V and J genes are TRBV7-9 and TRBJ2-1, with 8 nucleotides matching TRBD2. The trim removed 4 bases at V and 4 bases at J, leaving 18 bases unmatched. CDR1 is SEHNR, CDR2 FQNEAQ, per germline (reference sequence). This CDR3 has 19 amino acids. CDR3 loop: CASSSLSGGRPSLYNEQFF. CDR3 DNA: TGTGCCAGCAGCTCTCTGTCCGGCGGGAGGCCCTCTTTATACAATGAGCAGTTCTTC.

This chain joins TRBV3-1 and TRBJ2-1; D gene unclear. From germline, CDR1 is LGHDT and CDR2 YNNKEL (reference sequence). The germline V and J ends were trimmed by 6 bases and 2 bases, with 14 bases remaining between them. The CDR3 totals 15 residues. In DNA form, the CDR3 reads TGTGCCAGCAGTACGGCGGCAGTCCCCTACAATGAGCAGTTCTTC. Residues: CASSTAAVPYNEQFF.

The count of this clonotype is one. The gene calls are TRBV20-1 and TRBJ2-3; no definite D call. CDR3 length: 13 amino acids. From germline, CDR1 is DFQATT and CDR2 SNEGSKA (reference sequence). Trimming stripped 1 base from V and 5 bases from J, with 10 bases between. The CDR3 protein is CSARVGRGDTQYF. In nucleotides, the CDR3 is TGCAGTGCTAGAGTTGGACGTGGAGATACGCAGTATTTT.

V usage is TRBV21-1 and J usage is TRBJ2-7; TRBD2, the table's D call, lacks a check against the DNA. TRBV21-1 is recorded as a pseudogene. The CDR3 length is 15 residues. This CDR3 is CASTLTRPVRGEQYF. DNA of the CDR3: TGTGCCAGCACCCTAACTCGTCCCGTCCGGGGCGAGCAGTACTTC.

This clonotype showed up many times. This chain joins TRBV19 and TRBJ2-1; possibly TRBD1 or TRBD2 for D (6 bases each). Trimming shortened V by 9 bases and J by 3 bases, and 15 bases separated the two germline ends. The germline V gene has CDR1 LNHDA and CDR2 SQIVND (reference sequence). This CDR3 has 14 residues. The CDR3 DNA reads as TGTGCCAGCGCTGGGGGGCCCCTCTACAATGAGCAGTTCTTC. Its translation: CASAGGPLYNEQFF.

The V and J genes are TRBV28 and TRBJ2-7; 7 nucleotides match TRBD1. Gene TRBJ2-5 matches the end of the DNA better, so the J call may be wrong. The CDR3 consists of 15 residues. Germline V lookup: CDR1 MDHEN, CDR2 SYDVKM. The CDR3 spells CASSLPDRRRETQYF. CDR3 nucleotide sequence: TGTGCCAGCAGTTTACCGGACAGGCGGCGAGAGACCCAGTACTTC.

CDR3 coding DNA: TGTGCCAGCAGCACCGGACAGGGTGGCTACGAGCAGTACTTC. It specifies CASSTGQGGYEQYF. This rearrangement joins TRBV7-9 to TRBJ2-7, with 8 bases lining up with TRBD1. The V segment lost 5 bases and the J segment 3 bases; nucleotides outside the gene matches: 6. The CDR3 consists of 14 residues. CDR1 is SEHNR and CDR2 is FQNEAQ in the germline V gene (reference sequence).

There are a few counts of this clonotype. V usage is TRBV30 and J usage is TRBJ2-7; 7 bases align to TRBD2. The CDR3 is made up of 14 amino acids. The germline CDR1 and CDR2 sequences are GTSNPN and SVGIG (reference sequence). J was trimmed by 3 bases and V by 2 bases; bases with no gene match: 7. CDR3 DNA: TGTGCCTGGAGTAAACTAGGCGGGAGCTACGAGCAGTACTTC. Translating gives CAWSKLGGSYEQYF.

V usage is TRBV6-5 and J usage is TRBJ2-3, with 8 nucleotides matching TRBD2. Per the germline V gene, CDR1 is MNHEY and CDR2 is SVGAGI. The CDR3 has 18 residues. The junction had 9 bases not matched to a gene; V was cut back by 0 bases and J by 1 base. The chain's CDR3 is CASSYSIQAGVRTDTQYF. Here the CDR3 DNA reads TGTGCCAGCAGTTACTCGATTCAAGCGGGAGTCCGCACAGATACGCAGTATTTT.

In regard to this clonotype: The conserved phenylalanine or tryptophan normally closing the CDR3 is absent here, so this likely arose from a read error. The chain joins TRBV11-3 to TRBJ2-3; D is ambiguous. Trimming left V 3 bases short and J 4 bases short, with 8 bases between. Germline V gene data show CDR1 as SGHNT and CDR2 as YENEEA. There are 13 residues in the CDR3. The CDR3 reads CASSFGRADTQYY. The CDR3 nucleotides read TGTGCCAGCAGCTTCGGTCGGGCAGATACGCAGTATTAT.

Concerning this clonotype: A read error may be the cause here, since a much bigger clone is one base away. The gene calls are TRBV20-1 and TRBJ2-7; D is possibly TRBD2 (5 bases). This CDR3 is 16 amino acids long. CDR1 and CDR2 from the germline V gene are DFQATT and SNEGSKA (reference sequence). V was cut by 5 bases and J by 7 bases, with 27 bases left in between. CDR3 protein: CSALPERAEWYNEQYF. The CDR3 DNA follows: TGCAGTGCTCTCCCTGAACGAGCGGAGTGGTACAATGAGCAGTACTTC.

The V and J genes are TRBV14 and TRBJ2-5, with D perhaps given as TRBD1 or TRBD2 (6 bases each). The CDR3 sequence is 15 residues long. Germline CDR1 is SGHDN and CDR2 is FVKESK. V lost 4 bases, J lost 6 bases, and 18 bases lay in between. As DNA, the CDR3 is TGTGCCAGCAGCCCCGGAGGGGGTGGGTTAAAGACCCAGTACTTC. It specifies CASSPGGGGLKTQYF. Full variable domain (rest looked up from reference TRBV14 and TRBJ2-5): EAGVTQFPSHSVIEKGQTVTLRCDPISGHDNLYWYRRVMGKEIKFLLHFVKESKQDESGMPNNRFLAERTGGTYSTLKVQPAELEDSGVYFCASSPGGGGLKTQYFGPGTRLLVL.

This chain uses TRBV20-1 with TRBJ2-1, with 10 bases lining up with TRBD2. V lost 5 bases and J lost 0; bases outside the gene matches: 7. The length of the CDR3 is 16 residues. Germline lookup yields CDR1 DFQATT and CDR2 SNEGSKA (reference sequence). Here the CDR3 DNA reads TGCAGTGCTGTAAATAGCGGGAGGCCCTCCTACAATGAGCAGTTCTTC. Amino acids: CSAVNSGRPSYNEQFF.

The genes are TRBV4-1 and TRBJ1-2; no firm D call. Germline V gene sequence: CDR1 MGHRA, CDR2 YSYEKL. V was cut by 3 bases and J by 4 bases, with 6 bases left in between. There are 12 residues in the CDR3. CDR3 nucleotides: TGCGCCAGCAGCCAGGGAGCCTATGGCTACACCTTC. It encodes CASSQGAYGYTF.

The chain couples TRBV20-1 to TRBJ2-7; D is ambiguous. In germline, CDR1 is DFQATT, CDR2 SNEGSKA (reference sequence). V was trimmed by 4 bases and J by 3 bases, leaving 22 bases between them. The CDR3 extends over 16 amino acids. The CDR3 reads CSATRHSRVLNYEQYF. The CDR3, as DNA: TGCAGTGCTACCCGGCACTCACGCGTTTTAAACTACGAGCAGTACTTC.

This clonotype was picked up many times. This chain uses TRBV29-1 with TRBJ2-3, with 10 bases fitting TRBD2. The germline gives CDR1 SQVTM, CDR2 ANQGSEA. V lost 1 base to trimming and J lost 5 bases; unmatched junction nucleotides: 6. This CDR3 has 15 amino acids. The CDR3 is CSVEGTSGTIDTQYF. The CDR3 nucleotides read TGCAGCGTTGAAGGGACTAGCGGTACGATAGATACGCAGTATTTT.

The count of this clonotype is one. The rearrangement links TRBV6-1 to TRBJ1-1; TRBD1 matches 9 bases. This CDR3 spans 17 amino acids. Per the germline V gene, CDR1 is MNHNS and CDR2 is SASEGT. V lost 6 bases and J lost 3; bases outside the gene matches: 14. This CDR3 is CASSPGGTGRVYTEAFF. The CDR3 DNA sequence: TGTGCCAGCAGCCCTGGCGGGACAGGGCGCGTGTACACTGAAGCTTTCTTT.